These T cell receptor beta chains were read from a single sample in a study of CD8+ T cells in alopecia areata. Libraries were prepared by immunoSEQ multiplex PCR; TCRdb keeps only in-frame clonotypes and omits some of them. The repertoire holds some 110,000 clones, with roughly 66% as singletons. The sequenced sample consisted of CD4+ T cells sorted from blood. The receptors come from a human donor in good health. CDR3s include the opening cysteine and the closing phenylalanine or tryptophan. The D gene is left open where the match is weak. Not every row has a clone size; where given, it reads once, few, many or a size class.

V gene	CDR3 length	clone size	D gene	J gene	CDR3 DNA	CDR3 protein
TRBV30	15	many	-	TRBJ1-1	TGTGCCTGGAGTACCGGGGGCTTCATGAACACTGAAGCTTTCTTT	CAWSTGGFMNTEAFF
TRBV29-1	13	-	-	TRBJ2-6	TGCAGCGTTGCAAGCTCTGGGGCCAACGTCCTGACTTTC	CSVASSGANVLTF
TRBV18	16	-	TRBD2	TRBJ2-5	TGTGCCAGCTCGGGACTAGCGGGGTCGTACCAAGAGACCCAGTACTTC	CASSGLAGSYQETQYF
TRBV9	16	-	TRBD2	TRBJ2-3	TGTGCCAGCAGCAGCTCGGAGCGGGGAGATACAGATACGCAGTATTTT	CASSSSERGDTDTQYF
TRBV11-2	13	few	-	TRBJ1-2	TGTGCCAGCAGCTTGGGGGGGACCTATGGCTACACCTTC	CASSLGGTYGYTF
TRBV10-3	14	-	-	TRBJ2-1	TGTGCCCCCGCAGGGCAGGGCCAATACAATGAGCAGTTCTTC	CAPAGQGQYNEQFF
TRBV15	14	-	-	TRBJ2-7	TGTGCCACCAGCAGAGAGGGACCCTCCTACGAGCAGTACTTC	CATSREGPSYEQYF
TRBV30	14	-	TRBD1	TRBJ1-1	TGTGCCTGTCAAATGTCCGGGACAGGGATTGGAGCTTTCTTT	CACQMSGTGIGAFF
TRBV7-9	14	-	-	TRBJ2-5	TGTGCCAGCAGCTTACCCAGGGAGCAAGAGACCCAGTACTTC	CASSLPREQETQYF
TRBV11-2	15	-	-	TRBJ2-3	TGTGCCAGCAGCCCCAGCTTAGTGACCACAGATACGCAGTATTTT	CASSPSLVTTDTQYF
TRBV29-1	14	-	TRBD1	TRBJ2-1	TGCAGCACATACCCGGGACAGGGGATCCCTGAGCAGTTCTTC	CSTYPGQGIPEQFF
TRBV5-6	15	-	-	TRBJ1-4	TGTGCCAGCAGCTTGGGGCAGGCCCTAGGTGAAAAACTGTTTTTT	CASSLGQALGEKLFF
TRBV18	12	-	-	TRBJ1-1	TGTGCCAGCTCACCTGCAAACACTGAAGCTTTCTTT	CASSPANTEAFF
TRBV7-9	15	-	-	TRBJ2-1	TGTGCCAGCAGCTTAGCGCAGAAAGCCTACAATGAGCAGTTCTTC	CASSLAQKAYNEQFF
TRBV25-1	14	-	-	TRBJ2-1	TGTGCCACCGAAGGCGGGGCAAACGGGAATGAGCAGTTCTTC	CATEGGANGNEQFF
TRBV2	13	-	TRBD1	TRBJ1-1	TGTGCCACCAAGGGGCAGGGGGCTACTGAAGCTTTCTTT	CATKGQGATEAFF
TRBV15	13	-	-	TRBJ2-5	TGTGCCACCAGCAGAGACCAACAAGAGACCCAGTACTTC	CATSRDQQETQYF
TRBV30	15	-	-	TRBJ1-5	TGTGCCTGGAGTGTACTCGGCAGGAGCAATCAGCCCCAGCATTTT	CAWSVLGRSNQPQHF
TRBV29-1	13	-	TRBD1	TRBJ1-2	TGCAGCGTACGACAGGGGGCCAGCTATGGCTACACCTTC	CSVRQGASYGYTF
TRBV29-1	14	-	-	TRBJ1-1	TGCAGCGTTGAAATAGGGCTACGAACAGCTGAAGCTTTCTTT	CSVEIGLRTAEAFF
TRBV7-3	16	-	-	TRBJ1-2	TGTGCCAGCAGCTTATCCGGTCAGGGTGTATACTATGGCTACACCTTC	CASSLSGQGVYYGYTF
TRBV9	15	-	-	TRBJ2-3	TGTGCCAGCAGCGTAGCTCCAACCCTCACAGATACGCAGTATTTT	CASSVAPTLTDTQYF
TRBV29-1	13	-	-	TRBJ2-1	TGCAGCGTTGCGAACAGGGTGGTCAATGAGCAGTTCTTC	CSVANRVVNEQFF
TRBV4-1	15	-	-	TRBJ1-5	TGCGCCAGCAGCCAAGTCCCAGAAAGCAATCAGCCCCAGCATTTT	CASSQVPESNQPQHF
TRBV14	14	-	TRBD2	TRBJ2-5	TGTGCCAGCAGCCAGCGGGGGGCAATGGAGACCCAGTACTTC	CASSQRGAMETQYF
TRBV27	14	-	-	TRBJ2-7	TGTGCCAGCAGTTTTGTGGGGCTGGTTTACGAGCAGTACTTC	CASSFVGLVYEQYF